The 23 T cell receptor beta chains given below trace back to one sample, sequenced in a study of cytomegalovirus exposure and HLA in healthy donors. 60 Vbeta and 13 Jbeta primers were used in PCR. The repertoire was sequenced with immunoSEQ multiplex PCR; TCRdb's copy has only in-frame clones and lacks some. The sample lists 75,000 to 100,000 clones, 75% to 85% seen once, with about a tenth in the top ten. Sequencing input: PBMCs. These receptors originate from a man aged 18 to 30 in good health and CMV-seropositive.

The chain has TRBV30 and TRBJ1-6, with 9 bases identical to TRBD1. J lost 1 base, V lost 0 bases, and 7 bases had no gene match. Germline CDR1 and CDR2: GTSNPN and SVGIG (reference sequence). The CDR3 loop spans 18 amino acids. The CDR3 sequence: CAWSVPTGGMSYNSPLHF. The CDR3 region has the DNA TGTGCCTGGAGTGTACCGACAGGGGGTATGTCCTATAATTCACCCCTCCACTTT.

This clone was observed many times. The chain couples TRBV19 to TRBJ1-2, with 7 positions matching TRBD1. Germline-derived CDR1 and CDR2 are LNHDA and SQIVND (reference sequence). Losses at the gene ends were 9 bases for V and 1 base for J; bases not matched to a gene: 8. This CDR3 contains 14 residues. This chain's CDR3 is CASSRQGNNYGYTF. The CDR3 coding sequence is TGTGCCAGCTCCCGACAGGGAAATAACTATGGCTACACCTTC.

The chain employs TRBV7-9 and TRBJ2-7; TRBD2 matches at 8 bases. Germline V gene data show CDR1 as SEHNR and CDR2 as FQNEAQ (reference sequence). The ends lost 5 bases at V and 6 bases at J; junction bases unmatched: 6. The CDR3 length is 13 residues. CDR3 nucleotides: TGTGCCAGCAGCCCCGGACTAGCTCGCGAGCAGTACTTC. Translating it yields CASSPGLAREQYF.

The chain employs TRBV28 and TRBJ1-1; D is unresolved. Germline V gene sequence: CDR1 MDHEN, CDR2 SYDVKM. V lost 11 bases and J lost 1, with 11 bases in between. This CDR3 region has 12 residues. The CDR3 DNA is TGTGCCGCACGGAGAGAGAACACTGAAGCTTTCTTT. This encodes CAARRENTEAFF.

V is TRBV5-8 and J is TRBJ1-5, with D maybe TRBD1 (6 bases). The V gene lost 7 bases and the J gene lost 7 bases, with 15 bases spanning the gap. Germline values: CDR1 SGHTS, CDR2 YDEGEE. The length of the CDR3 is 13 residues. The CDR3 region is CASGGGRSQPQHF. CDR3 coding DNA: TGTGCCAGCGGGGGGGGCAGGTCCCAGCCCCAGCATTTT. Looking up the rest from reference TRBV5-8 and TRBJ1-5 gives the full variable domain: EAGVTQSPTHLIKTRGQQATLRCSPISGHTSVYWYQQALGLGLQFLLWYDEGEERNRGNFPPRFSGRQFPNYSSELNVNALELEDSALYLCASGGGRSQPQHFGDGTRLSIL.

The sample holds a few counts of this clone. The J gene is TRBJ2-5, the V gene TRBV30; no clear D. In germline, CDR1 is GTSNPN, CDR2 SVGIG (reference sequence). This CDR3 has 14 residues. V shed 0 bases and J shed 2 bases, with 10 bases lying between them. The CDR3 DNA reads TGTGCCTGGAGTGTCTCTGGCAATCAAGAGACCCAGTACTTC. Its protein is CAWSVSGNQETQYF. The whole variable domain, remainder taken from reference TRBV30 and TRBJ2-5, is SQTIHQWPATLVQPVGSPLSLECTVEGTSNPNLYWYRQAAGRGLQLLFYSVGIGQISSEVPQNLSASRPQDRQFILSSKKLLLSDSGFYLCAWSVSGNQETQYFGPGTRLLVL.

This clone was detected a few times. The V and J genes are TRBV5-4 and TRBJ1-1, with D possibly matching TRBD1 (5 bases). Per the germline V gene, CDR1 is SGHNT and CDR2 is YYREEE (reference sequence). The CDR3 contains 14 residues. Deletions cut 2 bases from V and 1 base from J, with 9 bases between. CDR3 nucleotide sequence: TGTGCCAGCAGCTTATCAACAGGGAACACTGAAGCTTTCTTT. Its protein product is CASSLSTGNTEAFF.

V usage is TRBV25-1 and J usage is TRBJ2-7, with 10 bases identical to TRBD1. This CDR3 has 14 residues. CDR1 is MGHDK and CDR2 is SYGVNS in the germline V gene. The ends lost 6 bases at V and 6 bases at J; junction bases unmatched: 8. As DNA, the CDR3 is TGTGCCAGCAGCACCGGGACAGGGGTAGGCGAGCAGTACTTC. As protein: CASSTGTGVGEQYF.

V is TRBV6-5 and J is TRBJ2-3, with a tentative D call TRBD2 (5 bases). The CDR3 has 15 amino acids. Trimming took off 5 bases at V and 5 bases at J, with 17 bases between the two ends. Germline V gene sequence: CDR1 MNHEY, CDR2 SVGAGI. The CDR3 loop is CASSLKVVGVDTQYF. The CDR3 DNA sequence: TGTGCCAGCAGTCTGAAAGTGGTCGGGGTAGATACGCAGTATTTT.

This clone was seen a single time. The chain couples TRBV2 to TRBJ2-2; TRBD2 matches 13 bases. The CDR3 runs to 17 residues. Trimming removed 5 bases from V and 3 bases from J; junction bases left unmatched: 6. Germline V gene sequence: CDR1 SNHLY, CDR2 FYNNEI. In DNA, the CDR3 is TGTGCCAGCAGTATGAAGGGACTAGCGGGGTACACCGGGGAGCTGTTTTTT. Translation gives CASSMKGLAGYTGELFF.

The chain has TRBV28 and TRBJ2-2; unclear D gene. The CDR3 contains 14 residues. CDR1 MDHEN and CDR2 SYDVKM come from the germline V gene. Trimming shortened V by 2 bases and J by 2 bases, and 6 bases separated the two germline ends. CDR3 DNA sequence: TGTGCCAGCAGTTTAGCGGAAAACACCGGGGAGCTGTTTTTT. Residues: CASSLAENTGELFF.

The count of this clone is one. The chain has TRBV11-2 and TRBJ2-5, with 8 bases matching TRBD2. The CDR3 sequence is 17 residues long. Germline assignment: CDR1 SGHAT and CDR2 FQNNGV. Trimming cost V 5 bases and J 6 bases; bases outside gene matches: 17. The CDR3 DNA reads as TGTGCCAGCAGCGTGGGGACTAGTGCAGTTTGGGACCAGACCCAGTACTTC. This encodes CASSVGTSAVWDQTQYF.

The genes are TRBV7-9 and TRBJ2-2, with no clear D. The V end was cut by 1 base, the J end by 3 bases, with 12 bases between. CDR1 is SEHNR, CDR2 FQNEAQ, per germline (reference sequence). The CDR3 length is 16 residues. The CDR3 sequence is CASSLGQVKHTGELFF. For the CDR3, the DNA is TGTGCCAGCAGCTTAGGGCAGGTCAAGCACACCGGGGAGCTGTTTTTT.

This chain joins TRBV7-9 and TRBJ2-1; 7 nucleotides line up with TRBD1. CDR3 length: 17 residues. V was pared by 5 bases and J by 3 bases, with 13 bases of the junction left unmatched. The germline gives CDR1 SEHNR, CDR2 FQNEAQ (reference sequence). This chain's CDR3 is CASSHRQGLIVYNEQFF. The CDR3 DNA sequence: TGTGCCAGCAGCCACAGACAGGGTCTGATCGTCTACAATGAGCAGTTCTTC.

The gene calls are TRBV6-6 and TRBJ1-2, with TRBD1 identical over 7 bases. The CDR3 sequence is 14 residues long. Germline lookup yields CDR1 MNHNY and CDR2 SVGAGI (reference sequence). The ends lost 5 bases at V and 1 base at J; junction bases unmatched: 4. The CDR3 here is CASSMGTVNYGYTF. CDR3 DNA: TGTGCCAGCAGTATGGGGACAGTTAACTATGGCTACACCTTC.

The chain is built from TRBV9 and TRBJ2-5; TRBD2 might be the D (5 bases). V lost 0 bases and J 7 bases, leaving 7 bases between the germline ends. There are 12 residues in the CDR3. The germline CDR1 and CDR2 sequences are SGDLS and YYNGEE. CDR3 region: CASSVGEGTQYF. As DNA, the CDR3 is TGTGCCAGCAGCGTAGGTGAGGGGACCCAGTACTTC.

The CDR3 bases are TGTGCCAGCAGCTCGCTTGGCGGGGGGTCGGAGGAGACCCAGTACTTC. Its protein product is CASSSLGGGSEETQYF. The chain carries TRBV7-9 and TRBJ2-5; 8 nucleotides align to TRBD2. The CDR3 covers 16 residues. From germline, CDR1 is SEHNR and CDR2 FQNEAQ (reference sequence). V gave up 4 bases and J gave up 5 bases; unmatched junction bases: 12.

The sample holds one count of this clone. CDR3 residues: CASSPRRVAGAPGEQYF. The CDR3 nucleotides are TGTGCCAGCAGCCCACGGAGGGTAGCGGGGGCCCCGGGGGAGCAGTACTTC. The chain carries TRBV7-8 and TRBJ2-7, with TRBD2 matching over 9 bases. V shed 5 bases and J 7 bases; nucleotides not matched to a gene: 18. In germline, CDR1 is SGHVS, CDR2 FQNEAQ. The length of the CDR3 is 17 residues. Complete variable domain (other parts from reference TRBV7-8 and TRBJ2-7): GAGVSQSPRYKVAKRGQDVALRCDPISGHVSLFWYQQALGQGPEFLTYFQNEAQLDKSGLPSDRFFAERPEGSVSTLKIQRTQQEDSAVYLCASSPRRVAGAPGEQYFGPGTRLTVT.

The V gene is TRBV6-1, the J gene TRBJ1-1, with 8 bases aligning to TRBD1. Germline V CDR1 and CDR2: MNHNS, SASEGT. The CDR3 runs 14 residues. The V and J ends lost 4 bases and 5 bases, in that order; junction bases with no gene match: 6. DNA of the CDR3: TGTGCCAGCAGTGGCAGGGGGCGCCGGACTGAAGCTTTCTTT. Its protein is CASSGRGRRTEAFF.

The chain recombines TRBV18 with TRBJ1-5, with D maybe TRBD1 (5 bases). Germline-derived CDR1 and CDR2 are KGHSH and LQKENI. The CDR3 sequence is 17 residues long. V dropped 0 bases and J dropped 0 bases, with 12 bases sitting between them. This chain's CDR3 is CASSPPMGGSSNQPQHF. The CDR3 nucleotides are TGTGCCAGCTCACCACCGATGGGGGGATCTAGCAATCAGCCCCAGCATTTT.

The rearrangement uses TRBV29-1 and TRBJ2-7; 8 nucleotides match TRBD1. The CDR3 has 15 amino acids. Germline lookup yields CDR1 SQVTM and CDR2 ANQGSEA. With V trimmed by 3 bases and J by 0 bases, 7 bases remained unmatched. This CDR3 reads CSVDLWTGISYEQYF. In DNA, the CDR3 is TGCAGCGTTGATTTGTGGACAGGGATCTCCTACGAGCAGTACTTC.

V is TRBV5-1 and J is TRBJ1-2; 11 bases line up with TRBD1. The V gene end was trimmed by 4 bases and the J gene end by 6 bases; junction bases not matched to a gene: 8. Germline values: CDR1 SGHRS, CDR2 YFSETQ. The CDR3 loop spans 15 amino acids. CDR3 protein: CASSKGQGGLHGYTF. The CDR3 DNA reads as TGCGCCAGCAGCAAGGGACAGGGGGGACTTCATGGCTACACCTTC.

V usage is TRBV6-1 and J usage is TRBJ2-5; D possibly corresponds to TRBD2 (5 bases). The CDR3 has 17 residues. The V end was cut by 1 base, the J end by 5 bases, with 20 bases between. Germline CDR1 reads MNHNS; CDR2 reads SASEGT. CDR3 nucleotides: TGTGCCAGCAGTGAAGGGGCGGGCTCCTGGTACCGGGAGACCCAGTACTTC. It yields the protein CASSEGAGSWYRETQYF.